Shown below are 6 T cell receptor beta chains from a single sample sequenced in a study of blood T cell repertoires in COVID-19. Clones were read by immunoSEQ multiplex PCR, and TCRdb kept only the in-frame ones, dropping some. The sample has some 400,000 clones; 80% to 90% are singletons. Input material: PBMCs or T cells enriched from blood (not recorded which). The source of these receptors is a man aged 25 to 45 who had recovered from COVID-19.

The genes are TRBV19 and TRBJ2-2; a possible D gene is TRBD1 (5 bases). The CDR3 totals 13 residues. Trimming pared 6 bases from V and 4 bases from J, leaving 9 bases between. Germline V gene sequence: CDR1 LNHDA, CDR2 SQIVND (reference sequence). The CDR3 sequence: CASSPTVTGELFF. CDR3 bases: TGTGCCAGTAGCCCGACAGTCACCGGGGAGCTGTTTTTT.

The J gene is TRBJ2-2, the V gene TRBV24-1; 8 bases fit TRBD1. The trim removed 4 bases at V and 1 base at J, leaving 1 base unmatched. The length of the CDR3 is 15 residues. Per the germline V gene, CDR1 is KGHDR and CDR2 is SFDVKD. The CDR3 loop reads CATSEGTGNTGELFF. As DNA, the CDR3 is TGTGCCACCAGTGAGGGGACAGGGAACACCGGGGAGCTGTTTTTT.

V is TRBV18 and J is TRBJ1-1; D is uncertain. CDR1 is KGHSH and CDR2 is LQKENI in the germline V gene. The germline V and J ends were trimmed by 4 bases and 3 bases, with 15 bases remaining between them. The CDR3 is made up of 15 amino acids. The CDR3, as DNA: TGTGCCAGCTCACTACCCGTGGAGATGGACACTGAAGCTTTCTTT. Translation gives CASSLPVEMDTEAFF.

This clone has a handful of counts. The rearrangement uses TRBV6-8 and TRBJ2-7; a possible D gene is TRBD1 (7 bases). Looked up from germline, CDR1 is MNHGY and CDR2 is SAAAGT. This CDR3 contains 13 residues. Trimming removed 10 bases at V and 2 bases at J, with 15 bases between. CDR3 nucleotides: TGTGCCACTCCAGGGGGGAAAACCTACGAGCAGTACTTC. It codes for CATPGGKTYEQYF.

The gene calls are TRBV19 and TRBJ1-2, with TRBD1 matching over 12 bases. In germline, CDR1 is LNHDA, CDR2 SQIVND (reference sequence). V dropped 4 bases and J dropped 6; count of bases not matched to a gene: 3. This CDR3 has 14 amino acids. CDR3 region: CASSTGTGGNGYTF. For the CDR3, the DNA is TGTGCCAGTAGTACCGGGACAGGGGGCAATGGCTACACCTTC.

The chain combines TRBV6-5 with TRBJ2-7; TRBD1 aligns across 8 bases. The CDR3 is made up of 14 amino acids. The ends lost 4 bases at V and 5 bases at J; junction bases unmatched: 7. Per germline, CDR1 MNHEY and CDR2 SVGAGI. The CDR3 bases are TGTGCCAGCAGTTTCAACAGGGGGGACCACGAGCAGTACTTC. It translates to CASSFNRGDHEQYF.